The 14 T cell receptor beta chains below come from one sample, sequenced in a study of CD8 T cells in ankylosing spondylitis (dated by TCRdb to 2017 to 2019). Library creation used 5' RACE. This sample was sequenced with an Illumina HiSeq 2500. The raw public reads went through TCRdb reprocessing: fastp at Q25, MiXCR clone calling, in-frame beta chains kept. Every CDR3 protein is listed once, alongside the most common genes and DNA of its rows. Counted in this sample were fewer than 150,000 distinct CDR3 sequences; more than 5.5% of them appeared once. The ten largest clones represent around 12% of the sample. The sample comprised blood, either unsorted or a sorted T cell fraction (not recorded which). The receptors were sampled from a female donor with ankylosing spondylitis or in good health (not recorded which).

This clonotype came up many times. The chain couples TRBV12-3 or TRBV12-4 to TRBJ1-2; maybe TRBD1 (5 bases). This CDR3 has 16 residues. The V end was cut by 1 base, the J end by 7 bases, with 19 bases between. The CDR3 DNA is TGTGCCAGCAGTTTAGAGGTAGACGGGGGTCGCGGTGGCTACACCTTC. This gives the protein CASSLEVDGGRGGYTF.

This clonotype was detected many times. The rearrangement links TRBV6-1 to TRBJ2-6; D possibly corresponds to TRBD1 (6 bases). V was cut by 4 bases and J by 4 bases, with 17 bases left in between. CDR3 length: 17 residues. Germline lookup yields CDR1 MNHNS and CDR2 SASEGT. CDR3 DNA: TGTGCCAGCAGTGCCCTAACACCAGGGGTCGGGGCCAACGTCCTGACTTTC. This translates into CASSALTPGVGANVLTF.

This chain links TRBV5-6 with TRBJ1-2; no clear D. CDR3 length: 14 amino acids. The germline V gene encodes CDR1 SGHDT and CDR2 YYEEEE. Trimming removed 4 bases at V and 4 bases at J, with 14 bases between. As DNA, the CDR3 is TGTGCCAGCAGCCCGCAGATGGCTAGCTATGGCTACACCTTC. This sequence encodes CASSPQMASYGYTF. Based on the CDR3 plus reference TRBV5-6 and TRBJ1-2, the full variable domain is DAGVTQSPTHLIKTRGQQVTLRCSPKSGHDTVSWYQQALGQGPQFIFQYYEEEERQRGNFPDRFSGHQFPNYSSELNVNALLLGDSALYLCASSPQMASYGYTFGSGTRLTVV.

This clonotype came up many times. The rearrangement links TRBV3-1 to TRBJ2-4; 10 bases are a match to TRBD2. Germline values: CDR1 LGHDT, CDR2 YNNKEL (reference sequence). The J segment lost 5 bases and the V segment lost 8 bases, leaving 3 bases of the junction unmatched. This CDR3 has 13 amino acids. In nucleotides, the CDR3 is TGTGCCAGCCTAACTAGCGGGGAAAACATTCAGTACTTC. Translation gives CASLTSGENIQYF.

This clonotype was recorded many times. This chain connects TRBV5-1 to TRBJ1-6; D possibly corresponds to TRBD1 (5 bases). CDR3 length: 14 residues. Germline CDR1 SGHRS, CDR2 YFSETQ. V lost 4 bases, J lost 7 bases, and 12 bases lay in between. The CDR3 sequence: CASSVRDGNSPLHF. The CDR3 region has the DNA TGCGCCAGCAGCGTCCGGGACGGCAATTCACCCCTCCACTTT. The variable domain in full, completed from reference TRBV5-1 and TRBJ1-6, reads KAGVTQTPRYLIKTRGQQVTLSCSPISGHRSVSWYQQTPGQGLQFLFEYFSETQRNKGNFPGRFSGRQFSNSRSEMNVSTLELGDSALYLCASSVRDGNSPLHFGNGTRLTVT.

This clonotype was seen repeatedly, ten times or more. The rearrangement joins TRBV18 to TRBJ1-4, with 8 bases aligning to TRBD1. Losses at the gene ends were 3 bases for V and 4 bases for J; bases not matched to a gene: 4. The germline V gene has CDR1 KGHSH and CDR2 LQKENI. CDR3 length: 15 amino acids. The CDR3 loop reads CASSPGQAFNEKLFF. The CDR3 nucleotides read TGTGCCAGCTCACCGGGACAGGCGTTTAATGAAAAACTGTTTTTT.

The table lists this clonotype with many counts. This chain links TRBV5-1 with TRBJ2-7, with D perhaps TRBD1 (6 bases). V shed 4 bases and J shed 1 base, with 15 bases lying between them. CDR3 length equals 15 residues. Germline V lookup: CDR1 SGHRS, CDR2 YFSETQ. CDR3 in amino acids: CASSPGNRASYEQYF. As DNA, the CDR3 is TGCGCCAGCAGCCCCGGGAACAGGGCATCCTACGAGCAGTACTTC. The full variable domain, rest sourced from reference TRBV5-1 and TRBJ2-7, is KAGVTQTPRYLIKTRGQQVTLSCSPISGHRSVSWYQQTPGQGLQFLFEYFSETQRNKGNFPGRFSGRQFSNSRSEMNVSTLELGDSALYLCASSPGNRASYEQYFGPGTRLTVT.

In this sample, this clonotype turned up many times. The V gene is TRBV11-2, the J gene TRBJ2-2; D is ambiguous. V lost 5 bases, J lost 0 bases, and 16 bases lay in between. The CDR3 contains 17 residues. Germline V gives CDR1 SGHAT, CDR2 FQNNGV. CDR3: CASSKFLGLTNTGELFF. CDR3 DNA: TGTGCCAGCAGCAAGTTCCTCGGCTTAACGAACACCGGGGAGCTGTTTTTT.

CDR3 sequence reads: CSALGSLNTEAFF. The CDR3 DNA is TGCAGTGCCCTCGGGAGCCTGAACACTGAAGCTTTCTTT. V is TRBV20-1 and J is TRBJ1-1, with D uncertain. The CDR3 loop spans 13 amino acids. Per the germline V gene, CDR1 is DFQATT and CDR2 is SNEGSKA (reference sequence). V shed 6 bases and J shed 0 bases, with 11 bases lying between them.

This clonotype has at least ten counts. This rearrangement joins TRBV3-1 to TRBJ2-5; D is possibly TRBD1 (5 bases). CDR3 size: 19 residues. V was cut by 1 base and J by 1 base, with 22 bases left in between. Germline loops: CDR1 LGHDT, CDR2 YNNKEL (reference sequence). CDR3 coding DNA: TGTGCCAGCAGCCAAGTTGTGCCAAACCAAGGGGTGGCCCAAGAGACCCAGTACTTC. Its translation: CASSQVVPNQGVAQETQYF.

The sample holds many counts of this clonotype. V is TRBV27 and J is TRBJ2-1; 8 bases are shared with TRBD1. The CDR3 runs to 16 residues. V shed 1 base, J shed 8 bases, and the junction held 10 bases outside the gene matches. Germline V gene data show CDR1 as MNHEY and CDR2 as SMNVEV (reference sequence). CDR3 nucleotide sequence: TGTGCCAGCAGTTTATTTCCCGCGACAGGGGTTGATGAGCAGTTCTTC. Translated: CASSLFPATGVDEQFF.

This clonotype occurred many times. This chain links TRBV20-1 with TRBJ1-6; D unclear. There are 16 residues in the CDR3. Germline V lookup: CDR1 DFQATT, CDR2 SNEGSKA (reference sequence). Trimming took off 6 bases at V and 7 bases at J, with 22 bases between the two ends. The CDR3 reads CSADWGGRRANSPLHF. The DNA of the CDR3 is TGCAGTGCCGATTGGGGAGGACGTAGGGCGAATTCACCCCTCCACTTT.

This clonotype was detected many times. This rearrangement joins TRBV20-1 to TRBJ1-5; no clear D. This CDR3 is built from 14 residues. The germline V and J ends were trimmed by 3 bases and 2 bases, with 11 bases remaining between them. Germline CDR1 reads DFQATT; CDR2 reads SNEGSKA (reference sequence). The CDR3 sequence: CSARANEGNQPQHF. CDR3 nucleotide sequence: TGCAGTGCTAGGGCTAACGAGGGCAATCAGCCCCAGCATTTT.

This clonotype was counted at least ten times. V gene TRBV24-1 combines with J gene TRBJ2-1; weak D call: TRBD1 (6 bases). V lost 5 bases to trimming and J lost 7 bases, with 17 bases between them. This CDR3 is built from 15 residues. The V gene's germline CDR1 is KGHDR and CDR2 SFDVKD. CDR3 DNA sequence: TGTGCCACCAGTGGCACAACAGGGCTGGAAAATGAGCAGTTCTTC. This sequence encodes CATSGTTGLENEQFF.